This T cell receptor beta chain is drawn from a study of identifying expanded T cells in peripheral blood. This CDR3 region has 15 residues. Per the germline V gene, CDR1 is SGHNT and CDR2 is YYREEE (reference sequence). J was trimmed by 3 bases and V by 4 bases; bases with no gene match: 8. Only in-frame clones appear in the TCRdb table, and some are missing; sequencing was by immunoSEQ multiplex PCR. The sample consists of about 78,000 clones, 84% of them appearing once. Sample: blood. The rearrangement uses TRBV5-4 and TRBJ2-7; TRBD2 matches 9 bases. The TCR sequence derives from a person aged 18-70 years in good health. CDR3 amino acids: CASSSSGSALYEQYF. Written as DNA, the CDR3 is TGTGCCAGCAGCAGTAGCGGGAGCGCACTCTACGAGCAGTACTTC.